This T cell receptor beta chain appears in the sequencing data of a study of blood T cell repertoires in COVID-19. In germline, CDR1 is MNHEY, CDR2 SVGAGI. Trimming left V 6 bases short and J 10 bases short, with 10 bases between. This CDR3 has 12 amino acids. The protocol was immunoSEQ multiplex PCR, while the TCRdb copy is restricted to in-frame clones and leaves out a portion. The table has roughly 280,000 clones, about 90% seen once. The chain links TRBV6-5 to TRBJ1-6; no clear D gene. Input material: PBMCs or T cells enriched from blood (not recorded which). This clonotype originated in an older woman who had recovered from COVID-19. CDR3 bases: TGTGCCAGCAGACTGCCTGAGTCACCCCTCCACTTT. The encoded protein is CASRLPESPLHF.